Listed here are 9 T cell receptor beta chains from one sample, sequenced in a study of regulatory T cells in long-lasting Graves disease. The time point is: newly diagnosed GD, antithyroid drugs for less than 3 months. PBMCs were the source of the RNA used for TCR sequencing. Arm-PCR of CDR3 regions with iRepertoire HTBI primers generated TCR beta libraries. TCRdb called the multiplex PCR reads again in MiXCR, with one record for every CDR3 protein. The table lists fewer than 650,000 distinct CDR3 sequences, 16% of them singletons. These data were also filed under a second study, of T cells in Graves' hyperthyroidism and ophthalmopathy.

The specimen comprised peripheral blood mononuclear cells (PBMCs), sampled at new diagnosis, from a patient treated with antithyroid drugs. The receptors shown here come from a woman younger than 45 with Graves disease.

In nucleotides, the CDR3 is TGCAGTGCTAGCTGGCACGGAAACACCATATATTTT. It encodes CSASWHGNTIYF. The gene calls are TRBV20-1 and TRBJ1-3; D not certain. CDR1 is DFQATT, CDR2 SNEGSKA, per germline (reference sequence). The CDR3 sequence is 12 residues long. Trimming removed 3 bases from V and 4 bases from J, with 7 bases in between.

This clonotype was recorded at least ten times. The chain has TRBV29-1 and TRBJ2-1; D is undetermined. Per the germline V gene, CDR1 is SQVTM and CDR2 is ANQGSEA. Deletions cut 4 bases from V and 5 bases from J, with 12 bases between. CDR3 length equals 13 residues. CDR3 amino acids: CSVVGQKHNEQFF. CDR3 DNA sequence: TGCAGCGTTGTAGGGCAGAAACACAATGAGCAGTTCTTC.

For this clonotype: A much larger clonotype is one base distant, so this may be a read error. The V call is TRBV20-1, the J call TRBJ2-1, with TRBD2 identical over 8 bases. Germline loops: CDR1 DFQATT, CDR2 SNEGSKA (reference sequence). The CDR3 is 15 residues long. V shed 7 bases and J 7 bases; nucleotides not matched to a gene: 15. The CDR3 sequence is CSGRAGASCTNEQFF. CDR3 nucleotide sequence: TGCAGTGGACGAGCGGGAGCATCCTGTACGAATGAGCAGTTCTTC.

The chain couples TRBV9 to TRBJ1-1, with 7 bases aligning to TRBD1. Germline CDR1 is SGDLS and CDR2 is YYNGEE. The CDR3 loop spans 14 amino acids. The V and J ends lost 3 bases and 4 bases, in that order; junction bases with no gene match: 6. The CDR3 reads CASSANRGGTEAFF. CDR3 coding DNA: TGTGCCAGCAGCGCGAACAGGGGAGGCACTGAAGCTTTCTTT.

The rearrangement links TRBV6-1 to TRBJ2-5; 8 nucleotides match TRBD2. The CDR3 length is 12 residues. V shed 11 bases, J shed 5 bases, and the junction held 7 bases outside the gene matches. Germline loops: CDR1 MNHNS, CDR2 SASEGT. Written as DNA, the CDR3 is TGTGCCCACGGAGCGGGAGAGGAGACCCAGTACTTC. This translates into CAHGAGEETQYF.

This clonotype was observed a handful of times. CDR3 residues: CASSERGRGYNSPLHF. Written as DNA, the CDR3 is TGTGCCAGCAGTGAGCGGGGAAGGGGATATAATTCACCCCTCCACTTT. The genes are TRBV25-1 and TRBJ1-6; D is perhaps TRBD1 (5 bases). CDR1 is MGHDK, CDR2 SYGVNS, per germline. This CDR3 has 16 amino acids. Trimming removed 3 bases at V and 4 bases at J, with 13 bases between. Based on the CDR3 plus reference TRBV25-1 and TRBJ1-6, the full variable domain is EADIYQTPRYLVIGTGKKITLECSQTMGHDKMYWYQQDPGMELHLIHYSYGVNSTEKGDLSSESTVSRIRTEHFPLTLESARPSHTSQYLCASSERGRGYNSPLHFGNGTRLTVT.

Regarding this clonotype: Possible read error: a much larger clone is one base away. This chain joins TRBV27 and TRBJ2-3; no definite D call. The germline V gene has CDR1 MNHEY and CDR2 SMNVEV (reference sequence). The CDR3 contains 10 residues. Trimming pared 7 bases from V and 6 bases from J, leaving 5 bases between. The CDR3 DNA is TGTGCCAGCATTGGGGATACGCAGTATTTT. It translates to CASIGDTQYF.

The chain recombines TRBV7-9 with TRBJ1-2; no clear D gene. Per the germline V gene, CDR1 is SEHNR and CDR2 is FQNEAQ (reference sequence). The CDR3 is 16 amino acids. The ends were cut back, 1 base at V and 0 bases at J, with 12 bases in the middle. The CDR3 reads CASSLEVAVTNYGYTF. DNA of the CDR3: TGTGCCAGCAGCTTAGAGGTGGCAGTTACTAACTATGGCTACACCTTC.

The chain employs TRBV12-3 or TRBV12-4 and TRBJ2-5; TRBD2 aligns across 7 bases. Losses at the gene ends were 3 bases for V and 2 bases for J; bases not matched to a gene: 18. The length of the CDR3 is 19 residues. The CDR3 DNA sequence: TGTGCCAGCAGTTTTTGGATGGAGGAGCCGCGCGGGGGTCAAGAGACCCAGTACTTC. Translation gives CASSFWMEEPRGGQETQYF.